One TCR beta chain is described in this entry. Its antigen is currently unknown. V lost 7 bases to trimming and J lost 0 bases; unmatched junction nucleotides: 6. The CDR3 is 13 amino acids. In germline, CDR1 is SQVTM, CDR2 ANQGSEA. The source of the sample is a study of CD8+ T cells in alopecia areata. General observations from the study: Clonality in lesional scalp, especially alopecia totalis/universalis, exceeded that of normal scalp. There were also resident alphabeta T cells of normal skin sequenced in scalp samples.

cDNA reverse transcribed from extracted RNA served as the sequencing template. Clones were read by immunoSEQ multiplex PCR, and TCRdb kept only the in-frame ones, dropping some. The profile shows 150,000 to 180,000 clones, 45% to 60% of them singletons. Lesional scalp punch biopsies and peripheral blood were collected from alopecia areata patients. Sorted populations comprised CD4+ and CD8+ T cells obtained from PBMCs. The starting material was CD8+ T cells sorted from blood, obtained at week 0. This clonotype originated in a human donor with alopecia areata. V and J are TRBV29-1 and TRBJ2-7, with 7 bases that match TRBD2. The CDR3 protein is CSAGGESSYEQYF. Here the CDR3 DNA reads TGCAGCGCGGGGGGAGAAAGCTCCTACGAGCAGTACTTC.